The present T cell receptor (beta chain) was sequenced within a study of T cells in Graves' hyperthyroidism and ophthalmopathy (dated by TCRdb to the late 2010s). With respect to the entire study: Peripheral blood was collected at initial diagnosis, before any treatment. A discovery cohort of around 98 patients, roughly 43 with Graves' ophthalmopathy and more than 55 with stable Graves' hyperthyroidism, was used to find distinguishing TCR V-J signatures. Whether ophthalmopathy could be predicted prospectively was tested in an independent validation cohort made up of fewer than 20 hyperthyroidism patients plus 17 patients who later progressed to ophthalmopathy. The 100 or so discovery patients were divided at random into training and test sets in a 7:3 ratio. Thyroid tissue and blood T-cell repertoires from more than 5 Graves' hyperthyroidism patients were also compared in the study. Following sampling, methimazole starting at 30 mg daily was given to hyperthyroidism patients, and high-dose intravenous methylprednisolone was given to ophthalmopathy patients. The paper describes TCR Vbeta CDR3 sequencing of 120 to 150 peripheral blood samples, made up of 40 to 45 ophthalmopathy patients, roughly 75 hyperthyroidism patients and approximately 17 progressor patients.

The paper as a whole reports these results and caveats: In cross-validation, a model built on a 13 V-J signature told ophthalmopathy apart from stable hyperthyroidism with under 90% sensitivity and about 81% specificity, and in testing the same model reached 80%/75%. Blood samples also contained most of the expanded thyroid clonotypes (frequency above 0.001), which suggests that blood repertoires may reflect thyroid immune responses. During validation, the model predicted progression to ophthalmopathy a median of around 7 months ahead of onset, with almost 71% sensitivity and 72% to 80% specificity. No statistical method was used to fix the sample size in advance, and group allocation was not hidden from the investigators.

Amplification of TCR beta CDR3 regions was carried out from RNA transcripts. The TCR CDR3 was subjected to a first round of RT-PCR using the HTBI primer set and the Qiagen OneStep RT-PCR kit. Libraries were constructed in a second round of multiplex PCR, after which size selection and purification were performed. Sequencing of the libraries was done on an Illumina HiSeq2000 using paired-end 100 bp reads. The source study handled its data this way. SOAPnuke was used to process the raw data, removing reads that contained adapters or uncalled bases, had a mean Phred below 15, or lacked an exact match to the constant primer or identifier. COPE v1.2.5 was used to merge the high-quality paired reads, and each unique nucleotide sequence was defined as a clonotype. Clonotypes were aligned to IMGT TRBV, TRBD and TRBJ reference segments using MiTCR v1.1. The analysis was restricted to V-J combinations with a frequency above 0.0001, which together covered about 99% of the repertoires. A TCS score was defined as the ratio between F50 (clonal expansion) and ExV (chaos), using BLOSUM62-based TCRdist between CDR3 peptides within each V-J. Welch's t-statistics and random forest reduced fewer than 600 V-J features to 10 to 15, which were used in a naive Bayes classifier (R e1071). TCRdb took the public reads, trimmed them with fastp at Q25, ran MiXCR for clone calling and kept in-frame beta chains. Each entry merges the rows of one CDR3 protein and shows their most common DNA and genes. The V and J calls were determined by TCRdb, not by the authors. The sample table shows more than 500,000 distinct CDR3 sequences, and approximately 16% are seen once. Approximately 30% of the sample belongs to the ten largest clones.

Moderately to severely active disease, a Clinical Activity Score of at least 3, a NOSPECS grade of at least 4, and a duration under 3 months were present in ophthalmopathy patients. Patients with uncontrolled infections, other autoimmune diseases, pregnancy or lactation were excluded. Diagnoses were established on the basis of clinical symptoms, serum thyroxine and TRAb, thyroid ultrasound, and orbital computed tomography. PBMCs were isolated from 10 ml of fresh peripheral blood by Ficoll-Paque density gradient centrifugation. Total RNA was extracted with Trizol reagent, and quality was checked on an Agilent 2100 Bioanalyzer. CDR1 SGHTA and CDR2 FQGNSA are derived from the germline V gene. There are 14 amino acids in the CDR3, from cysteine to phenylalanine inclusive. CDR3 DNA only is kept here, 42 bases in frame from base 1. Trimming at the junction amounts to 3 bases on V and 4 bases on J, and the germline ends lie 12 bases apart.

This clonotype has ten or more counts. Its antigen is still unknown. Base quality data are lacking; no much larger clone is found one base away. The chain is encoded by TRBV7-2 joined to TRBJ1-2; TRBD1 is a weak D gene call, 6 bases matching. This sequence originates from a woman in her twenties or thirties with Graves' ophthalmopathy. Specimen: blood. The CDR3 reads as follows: CASSFSGQTYGYTF. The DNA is TGTGCCAGCAGCTTCTCCGGACAGACCTATGGCTACACCTTC.